Following are 25 T cell receptor beta chains from one sample sequenced in a study of Ad26.COV2.S vaccination and SARS-CoV-2 variants. The data were produced by immunoSEQ multiplex PCR, yet TCRdb's version contains in-frame clones alone and is incomplete. Among about 39,000 clones, 65% to 90% were seen once, and the ten largest hold less than 50%. Here the sequenced sample was peripheral blood, taken after recovery from COVID-19. The receptors come from a human donor who had recovered from COVID-19.

V gene TRBV7-2 combines with J gene TRBJ1-2; TRBD1 agrees at 7 bases. V shed 0 bases, J shed 4 bases, and the junction held 8 bases outside the gene matches. CDR3 length equals 16 residues. Germline V gives CDR1 SGHTA, CDR2 FQGNSA. The CDR3 DNA sequence: TGTGCCAGCAGCTTAGCGCAGGCAGGGGGGGTCTATGGCTACACCTTC. This translates into CASSLAQAGGVYGYTF.

This clone was seen only once. The chain uses TRBV6-2 or TRBV6-3 and TRBJ2-3, with D possibly matching TRBD2 (5 bases). Trimming cost V 0 bases and J 6 bases, with 10 bases left between them. Germline V lookup: CDR1 MNHEY, CDR2 SVGEGT. The CDR3 totals 14 residues. CDR3 sequence (DNA): TGTGCCAGCAGTTACTCGAAGCGGTCGGATACGCAGTATTTT. Translating it yields CASSYSKRSDTQYF.

This clone was seen only once. The chain combines TRBV11-2 with TRBJ1-1; 10 nucleotides align to TRBD1. V shed 5 bases and J 5 bases; nucleotides not matched to a gene: 2. Germline V gene lookup returns CDR1 SGHAT and CDR2 FQNNGV. CDR3 size: 13 residues. The CDR3 coding sequence is TGTGCCAGCAGCCGGGACAGGGGAACTGAAGCTTTCTTT. Protein product: CASSRDRGTEAFF.

This sequence joins TRBV6-1 and TRBJ1-6, with 8 bases lining up with TRBD1. The junction had 7 bases not matched to a gene; V was cut back by 0 bases and J by 0 bases. Germline CDR1 is MNHNS and CDR2 is SASEGT. The CDR3 is 19 amino acids. DNA for the CDR3: TGTGCCAGCAGTGAAGCTCACAGGGGGTCGACCTCCTATAATTCACCCCTCCACTTT. It translates to CASSEAHRGSTSYNSPLHF.

The V call is TRBV5-1, the J call TRBJ2-7; the match to TRBD1 covers 7 bases. Losses at the gene ends were 2 bases for V and 0 bases for J; bases not matched to a gene: 5. Germline assignment: CDR1 SGHRS and CDR2 YFSETQ. The CDR3 is made up of 15 amino acids. In DNA form, the CDR3 reads TGCGCCAGCAGCTTCAACACAGGGGCCTCCTACGAGCAGTACTTC. Translated, it gives CASSFNTGASYEQYF.

This chain uses TRBV2 with TRBJ2-1; 15 bases are a match to TRBD2. The CDR3 sequence is 15 residues long. V lost 8 bases to trimming and J lost 7 bases; unmatched junction nucleotides: 6. Germline lookup yields CDR1 SNHLY and CDR2 FYNNEI. The CDR3 region is CASFAGTSGGNEQFF. The DNA for the CDR3 is TGTGCCAGCTTTGCCGGGACTAGCGGGGGGAATGAGCAGTTCTTC.

The chain joins TRBV19 to TRBJ2-7; 7 bases fit TRBD2. Trimming cost V 8 bases and J 7 bases; bases outside gene matches: 11. The CDR3 is made up of 13 amino acids. Looked up from germline, CDR1 is LNHDA and CDR2 is SQIVND (reference sequence). CDR3 nucleotide sequence: TGTGCCAGTGGTTGGGAGGGGACGGGGGAGCAGTACTTC. Translated: CASGWEGTGEQYF.

The J gene is TRBJ2-3, the V gene TRBV5-1, with TRBD1 identical over 8 bases. This CDR3 region has 13 residues. CDR1 SGHRS and CDR2 YFSETQ come from the germline V gene. V gave up 7 bases and J gave up 2 bases; unmatched junction bases: 3. The CDR3 region has the DNA TGCGCCAGCTCGACAGGGGACACAGATACGCAGTATTTT. It is translated as CASSTGDTDTQYF.

The rearrangement links TRBV28 to TRBJ1-1; no definite D call. Germline lookup yields CDR1 MDHEN and CDR2 SYDVKM. CDR3 length: 11 residues. Trimming took 7 bases from V and 10 from J, leaving 13 bases between them. The CDR3 is CASTINGVAFF. CDR3 in DNA: TGTGCCAGCACTATTAATGGGGTAGCTTTCTTT.

This CDR3 reads CASSLAGGISEKLFF. Written as DNA, the CDR3 is TGTGCCAGCAGCTTAGCAGGGGGCATTAGTGAAAAACTGTTTTTT. The chain uses TRBV5-4 and TRBJ1-4, with TRBD1 identical over 8 bases. The junction had 7 bases not matched to a gene; V was cut back by 2 bases and J by 7 bases. Germline V gives CDR1 SGHNT, CDR2 YYREEE (reference sequence). The CDR3 is made up of 15 amino acids.

This rearrangement joins TRBV5-8 to TRBJ1-2; D not resolved. Per the germline V gene, CDR1 is SGHTS and CDR2 is YDEGEE. Trimming took 7 bases from V and 4 from J, leaving 11 bases between them. This CDR3 has 12 amino acids. CDR3 protein: CASGWGGYGYTF. CDR3 sequence (DNA): TGTGCCAGCGGGTGGGGAGGCTATGGCTACACCTTC. The full variable domain, in which reference TRBV5-8 and TRBJ1-2 provide the parts outside the CDR3, is EAGVTQSPTHLIKTRGQQATLRCSPISGHTSVYWYQQALGLGLQFLLWYDEGEERNRGNFPPRFSGRQFPNYSSELNVNALELEDSALYLCASGWGGYGYTFGSGTRLTVV.

CDR3: CASKEGEAFF. Here the CDR3 DNA reads TGTGCCAGCAAGGAGGGCGAAGCTTTCTTT. The chain employs TRBV6-1 and TRBJ1-1; D gene ambiguous. The CDR3 has 10 amino acids. Per germline, CDR1 MNHNS and CDR2 SASEGT. The ends were cut back, 7 bases at V and 8 bases at J, with 8 bases in the middle.

The chain combines TRBV7-9 with TRBJ1-4; 9 bases match TRBD1. From germline, CDR1 is SEHNR and CDR2 FQNEAQ (reference sequence). The CDR3 runs 17 residues. J was trimmed by 6 bases and V by 2 bases; bases with no gene match: 10. Here the CDR3 reads CASSLHRGRLGDEKLFF. DNA of the CDR3: TGTGCCAGCAGCTTACACAGGGGGCGGCTTGGCGATGAAAAACTGTTTTTT.

The genes are TRBV5-1 and TRBJ1-3; D is uncertain. The germline V gene encodes CDR1 SGHRS and CDR2 YFSETQ. This CDR3 spans 13 amino acids. Trimming stripped 4 bases from V and 3 bases from J, with 8 bases between. The CDR3 spells CASSLPDGNTIYF. The CDR3 coding sequence is TGCGCCAGCAGCCTTCCCGATGGAAACACCATATATTTT. The whole variable domain, remainder taken from reference TRBV5-1 and TRBJ1-3, is KAGVTQTPRYLIKTRGQQVTLSCSPISGHRSVSWYQQTPGQGLQFLFEYFSETQRNKGNFPGRFSGRQFSNSRSEMNVSTLELGDSALYLCASSLPDGNTIYFGEGSWLTVV.

V usage is TRBV5-1 and J usage is TRBJ1-4; TRBD1 agrees at 8 bases. This CDR3 comprises 16 residues. J was trimmed by 7 bases and V by 5 bases; bases with no gene match: 13. The germline gives CDR1 SGHRS, CDR2 YFSETQ. CDR3 DNA sequence: TGCGCCAGCAGAGAATCCCAGGGGGCGACGTTTGAAAAACTGTTTTTT. Translation gives CASRESQGATFEKLFF.

The chain combines TRBV11-3 with TRBJ1-1; no clear D. The CDR3 length is 13 residues. Germline-derived CDR1 and CDR2 are SGHNT and YENEEA. Between the trimmed V and J ends, which lost 2 bases and 0 bases, there was a span of 4 bases. CDR3 coding DNA: TGTGCCAGCAGCTTAAGGATGAACACTGAAGCTTTCTTT. Protein: CASSLRMNTEAFF. The whole variable domain, filled in from reference TRBV11-3 and TRBJ1-1, reads EAGVVQSPRYKIIEKKQPVAFWCNPISGHNTLYWYLQNLGQGPELLIRYENEEAVDDSQLPKDRFSAERLKGVDSTLKIQPAELGDSAVYLCASSLRMNTEAFFGQGTRLTVV.

This chain links TRBV2 with TRBJ2-1, with TRBD2 identical over 12 bases. Losses at the gene ends were 1 base for V and 10 bases for J; bases not matched to a gene: 8. CDR3 length: 16 residues. From germline, CDR1 is SNHLY and CDR2 FYNNEI. CDR3 bases: TGTGCCAGCAGTGAAGGGACTAGCGGGGAAGGATGGGAGCAGTTCTTC. Encoded protein: CASSEGTSGEGWEQFF.

This clone has just a few counts. The rearrangement uses TRBV3-1 (or the pseudogene TRBV3-2) and TRBJ2-5; a possible D gene is TRBD2 (5 bases). Germline assignment: CDR1 LGHDT and CDR2 YNNKEL (reference sequence). The length of the CDR3 is 14 residues. V was cut by 0 bases and J by 3 bases, with 8 bases left in between. In DNA, the CDR3 is TGTGCCAGCAGCCAAGATACGGGGAAAGAGACCCAGTACTTC. Translation: CASSQDTGKETQYF.

In this sample, this clone turned up a few times. The V gene is TRBV6-5, the J gene TRBJ2-7; 11 bases are a match to TRBD2. CDR1 MNHEY and CDR2 SVGAGI come from the germline V gene. V gave up 2 bases and J gave up 3 bases; unmatched junction bases: 6. CDR3 length: 16 residues. DNA of the CDR3: TGTGCCAGCAGTTACACCGGGACTAGCGGTTTCTACGAGCAGTACTTC. Encoded protein: CASSYTGTSGFYEQYF.

The chain employs TRBV6-6 and TRBJ2-2, with D possibly called TRBD1 or TRBD2 (6 bases each). The CDR3 is made up of 18 amino acids. From germline, CDR1 is MNHNY and CDR2 SVGAGI (reference sequence). V was trimmed by 6 bases and J by 6 bases, leaving 26 bases between them. CDR3 residues: CASRRPGQWRGPSGELFF. Written as DNA, the CDR3 is TGTGCCAGCAGGCGACCGGGACAATGGAGGGGACCCTCCGGGGAGCTGTTTTTT.

The rearrangement uses TRBV4-1 and TRBJ2-5; 9 bases are a match to TRBD2. CDR1 and CDR2 from the germline V gene are MGHRA and YSYEKL. Germline trimming cut 2 bases from V and 2 bases from J; bases unmatched to any gene: 3. CDR3 size: 15 residues. The CDR3: CASSQPSGGQETQYF. CDR3 DNA: TGCGCCAGCAGCCAACCAAGCGGGGGGCAAGAGACCCAGTACTTC.

V and J are TRBV4-1 and TRBJ1-4; D is unresolved. Germline CDR1 MGHRA, CDR2 YSYEKL. Trimming removed 5 bases at V and 6 bases at J, with 13 bases between. This CDR3 has 14 amino acids. The CDR3 region has the DNA TGCGCCAGCAGCGACTCGGGGTTTGATGAAAAACTGTTTTTT. Translation gives CASSDSGFDEKLFF.

J is TRBJ2-7 and V is TRBV6-6; D not resolved. Looked up from germline, CDR1 is MNHNY and CDR2 is SVGAGI (reference sequence). V lost 3 bases and J 0 bases, leaving 6 bases between the germline ends. The CDR3 length is 13 residues. This CDR3 reads CASSYQYSYEQYF. CDR3 in DNA: TGTGCCAGCAGTTATCAGTACTCCTACGAGCAGTACTTC.

The V and J genes are TRBV9 and TRBJ2-1, with D maybe TRBD2 (5 bases). The V gene lost 3 bases and the J gene lost 3 bases, with 13 bases spanning the gap. Per the germline V gene, CDR1 is SGDLS and CDR2 is YYNGEE. The CDR3 covers 15 residues. The chain's CDR3 is CASSGSGSFYNEQFF. Written as DNA, the CDR3 is TGTGCCAGCAGCGGAAGCGGTTCTTTCTACAATGAGCAGTTCTTC. Full variable domain (rest looked up from reference TRBV9 and TRBJ2-1): DSGVTQTPKHLITATGQRVTLRCSPRSGDLSVYWYQQSLDQGLQFLIQYYNGEERAKGNILERFSAQQFPDLHSELNLSSLELGDSALYFCASSGSGSFYNEQFFGPGTRLTVL.

The chain uses TRBV25-1 and TRBJ1-1; 7 bases agree with TRBD1. This CDR3 has 14 residues. V trimming: 4 bases; J trimming: 0 bases; junction bases outside the gene matches: 2. Germline values: CDR1 MGHDK, CDR2 SYGVNS. The CDR3 reads CASSGTGLNTEAFF. The CDR3 DNA is TGTGCCAGCAGTGGGACAGGCTTGAACACTGAAGCTTTCTTT.